Included here is one TCR beta chain sequence, with context. V lost 3 bases to trimming and J lost 9 bases; unmatched junction nucleotides: 11. Germline V gene data show CDR1 as LNHNV and CDR2 as YYDKDF (reference sequence). This CDR3 has 15 amino acids. These data belong to a study of blood T cell repertoires in COVID-19. Study as a whole: The analysed material was cDNA or gDNA that came from T cells, B-cell-depleted T cells, or PBMCs.

Assay: immunoSEQ multiplex PCR; the TCRdb copy retains only in-frame clones and omits some. The sample has hundreds of thousands of clones, roughly 80% seen once. The rearrangement uses TRBV15 and TRBJ2-1; 7 nucleotides line up with TRBD1. The TCR was taken from a woman in her forties with active or convalescent COVID-19. Specimen: peripheral blood. In DNA, the CDR3 is TGTGCCACCAGCAGGGATAGCGCCCCAGGGGGTGAGCAGTTCTTC. It specifies CATSRDSAPGGEQFF.